The present T cell receptor beta chain was sequenced within a study of shared clonotypes between healthy human individuals (dated by TCRdb to about 2020). At the level of the whole study: The cohort included a few men and a couple of women between 18 and 49 years of age. To increase sequencing depth and limit assay-specific biases, TCR repertoire library preparation and sequencing were carried out by different laboratories using diverse techniques. For each donor, CD4 naive and CD4 memory were each given three plates, CD8 naive was given two plates, and CD8 memory was given one plate. Each donor's leukapheresis produced roughly between roughly 0.85 and 9.5 billion PBMCs. The study deeply sequenced blood TCR repertoires of about 5 healthy adults to estimate repertoire size and the extent of clonotype sharing between individuals.

Using the deep immunoSEQ assay, multiplex PCR amplified TCR CDR3 regions from genomic DNA. Extracted genomic DNA from each cell subset was spread evenly across all wells of several immunoSEQ 96-well plates, with each plate serving as a replicate. For sorted subsets, 200 to 250 ng of genomic DNA, equivalent to 30,000 or so T cell genomes, went into each replicate PCR. Purified libraries were measured with a Qubit 3.0 fluorometer, size-checked on a Bioanalyzer 2100, and measured again with the KAPA Library Quantification kit. Each immunoSEQ 96-well plate was sequenced on its own single-read 150-cycle Illumina NextSeq 550 flow cell. In the paper's pipeline: Because the immunoSEQ output held only junctional sequences and lacked quality scores, the filtering could not match the filtering applied to full-length reads. To assign V/J genes and CDR3, sequences were annotated using PyIR, a Python wrapper for IgBLAST v1.9, with IMGT germline references. Reads with weak V/J assignments (E-value above 1e-6), missing CDR3, stop codons, out-of-frame junctions, or ambiguous translated residues were removed. A V3J clonotype was defined by an identical inferred V gene, J gene, and CDR3 amino acid sequence. The percentage overlap between two repertoires was calculated by dividing the number of shared unique clonotypes by the size of the smaller repertoire. Three approaches were used to assess repertoire richness: RTK rarefaction, the Chao1 estimator, and Recon v2.1 estimates of unobserved clonotypes. Generation probabilities for all TCRbeta clonotypes obtained by the gDNA method from a handful of donors were computed using OLGA. As stored in TCRdb, this immuneACCESS dataset retains in-frame rearrangements with V and J assigned. A fraction of the clones does not appear; measured against another copy, unresolved V genes explain less than half of the discrepancy, and the remainder lacks a known reason. That table furnishes V, J and clone size, whereas the DNA furnished D and trimming. The sample data list millions of clones, and 85% to 95% of these were observed just once. Clones ranked in the top ten supply about 1.1% of the sample.

Trimming accounts for 3 bases at V and 1 base at J, while the number of junction bases matched to no gene is 4. The CDR3 spans 16 residues, from the cysteine through the phenylalanine. The sequence is cut down to CDR3 DNA, 48 bases in frame from base 1. The germline V gene encodes CDR1 LGHNA and CDR2 YSLEER. Broad study findings and their caveats: Sampling was restricted to blood, and TCR repertoires in tissues likely differ from the TCR repertoires found in blood. Incomplete sequencing was indicated by rarefaction of sorted-subset datasets, despite the large sequencing depth. Clonotypes shared by all four sorted-subset donors showed higher generation probabilities than non-shared clonotypes. Larger estimated clonotype richness was generally found for naive subsets than for memory subsets. The genetic and exposure-history diversity represented was limited by the small number of donors. Across a handful of donors, approximately 4.9% of naive CD4, 3% to 3.5% of naive CD8, approximately 2.5% of memory CD4, and approximately 0.4% of memory CD8 clonotypes were shared. Pairwise subsampling indicated that sequencing depth was expected to affect the degree of clonotype sharing among donors.

CD8 naive samples consisted of CD45RO-negative cells that were positively selected for CCR7, yielding a CD45RA+CCR7+ population without TemRA cells. The donors were healthy, HIV-negative adults who had no recently reported acute infections or vaccinations. Every donor was a Caucasian adult residing in Nashville, Tennessee, USA. Blood was collected by leukapheresis, and PBMCs were isolated by Ficoll-Histopaque density gradient centrifugation and then cryopreserved in liquid nitrogen vapor phase. Purity and quantity of every magnetically sorted T cell population were checked by analytical flow cytometry. Genomic DNA was isolated from each sorted fraction and quantified by UV absorbance on a Nanodrop 2000c. On this clone itself: It lacks a known antigen. No base-level quality is on record; no much larger clone is a single base apart.

The sample comprised naive CD8+ T cells sorted from blood. The cell subset or site label, as the study defines it: CD45RA+CCR7+. The V gene is TRBV4-3 and the J gene is TRBJ2-2, with 8 bases in between that match TRBD1. This TCR was recovered from a man between 18 and 29 years old in good health. The bases read TGCGCCAGCAGCCAGGATGGACAGGGGAACACCGGGGAGCTGTTTTTT. This codes for CASSQDGQGNTGELFF.